This TCR beta chain was obtained from a study of cytomegalovirus exposure and HLA in healthy donors. Overall study results and limits: Earlier analysis looked at TCR beta V segments, and most were productive about 90% or about 30% of the time. Owing to their indistinguishability, certain V segments, notably TRBV6-2 and TRBV6-3, were excluded. A later analysis revealed that TCR association rates differed between HLA loci, peaking at DRB1 and bottoming out at HLA-C.

The PCR was carried out with 60 Vbeta primers and 13 Jbeta primers. Here immunoSEQ multiplex PCR was the method, and the copy in TCRdb shows in-frame clones only, minus some. The top ten hold over 0.95% of the sample, which has 150,000 to 200,000 clones, around 80% seen once. This clone was detected only once. What it binds is not known. This CDR3 comprises 17 residues. With 1 base clipped from V and 1 base from J, the junction kept 9 bases outside the gene matches. Germline lookup yields CDR1 SEHNR and CDR2 FQNEAQ (reference sequence). The V gene is TRBV7-9, the J gene TRBJ1-2, with 7 bases aligning to TRBD1. Sequenced material: PBMCs. This receptor was obtained from a middle-aged woman in good health and CMV-seronegative. The CDR3 DNA follows: TGTGCCAGCAGCTTAGTTAACTGGGGACAGTATAACTATGGCTACACCTTC. This gives the protein CASSLVNWGQYNYGYTF.